This TCR beta chain is from a study of PD-1 blockade in classical Hodgkin lymphoma. Some clones are missing from TCRdb's copy, which holds only in-frame ones; the method was immunoSEQ multiplex PCR. In the table there are approximately 27,000 clones, roughly 70% of which are singletons. This clone showed up just a few times. In every patient, relapse followed autologous stem cell transplantation, while exposure to brentuximab vedotin differed. Patients had relapsed/refractory classical Hodgkin lymphoma with complete response, partial response or progressive disease as best response. V was cut by 5 bases and J by 0 bases, with 9 bases left in between. CDR1 is LNHDA, CDR2 SQIVND, per germline (reference sequence). The CDR3 extends over 14 amino acids.

The chain couples TRBV19 to TRBJ2-3; the D call may be TRBD1 or TRBD2 (5 bases each). The TCR sequence derives from a human donor with classical Hodgkin lymphoma. This specimen was peripheral blood mononuclear cells (PBMCs), taken before the second cycle of nivolumab. The CDR3 bases are TGTGCCAGTAGTGACCGGGGCAGCACAGATACGCAGTATTTT. Protein sequence: CASSDRGSTDTQYF. Looking up the rest from reference TRBV19 and TRBJ2-3 gives the full variable domain: DGGITQSPKYLFRKEGQNVTLSCEQNLNHDAMYWYRQDPGQGLRLIYYSQIVNDFQKGDIAEGYSVSREKKESFPLTVTSAQKNPTAFYLCASSDRGSTDTQYFGPGTRLTVL.